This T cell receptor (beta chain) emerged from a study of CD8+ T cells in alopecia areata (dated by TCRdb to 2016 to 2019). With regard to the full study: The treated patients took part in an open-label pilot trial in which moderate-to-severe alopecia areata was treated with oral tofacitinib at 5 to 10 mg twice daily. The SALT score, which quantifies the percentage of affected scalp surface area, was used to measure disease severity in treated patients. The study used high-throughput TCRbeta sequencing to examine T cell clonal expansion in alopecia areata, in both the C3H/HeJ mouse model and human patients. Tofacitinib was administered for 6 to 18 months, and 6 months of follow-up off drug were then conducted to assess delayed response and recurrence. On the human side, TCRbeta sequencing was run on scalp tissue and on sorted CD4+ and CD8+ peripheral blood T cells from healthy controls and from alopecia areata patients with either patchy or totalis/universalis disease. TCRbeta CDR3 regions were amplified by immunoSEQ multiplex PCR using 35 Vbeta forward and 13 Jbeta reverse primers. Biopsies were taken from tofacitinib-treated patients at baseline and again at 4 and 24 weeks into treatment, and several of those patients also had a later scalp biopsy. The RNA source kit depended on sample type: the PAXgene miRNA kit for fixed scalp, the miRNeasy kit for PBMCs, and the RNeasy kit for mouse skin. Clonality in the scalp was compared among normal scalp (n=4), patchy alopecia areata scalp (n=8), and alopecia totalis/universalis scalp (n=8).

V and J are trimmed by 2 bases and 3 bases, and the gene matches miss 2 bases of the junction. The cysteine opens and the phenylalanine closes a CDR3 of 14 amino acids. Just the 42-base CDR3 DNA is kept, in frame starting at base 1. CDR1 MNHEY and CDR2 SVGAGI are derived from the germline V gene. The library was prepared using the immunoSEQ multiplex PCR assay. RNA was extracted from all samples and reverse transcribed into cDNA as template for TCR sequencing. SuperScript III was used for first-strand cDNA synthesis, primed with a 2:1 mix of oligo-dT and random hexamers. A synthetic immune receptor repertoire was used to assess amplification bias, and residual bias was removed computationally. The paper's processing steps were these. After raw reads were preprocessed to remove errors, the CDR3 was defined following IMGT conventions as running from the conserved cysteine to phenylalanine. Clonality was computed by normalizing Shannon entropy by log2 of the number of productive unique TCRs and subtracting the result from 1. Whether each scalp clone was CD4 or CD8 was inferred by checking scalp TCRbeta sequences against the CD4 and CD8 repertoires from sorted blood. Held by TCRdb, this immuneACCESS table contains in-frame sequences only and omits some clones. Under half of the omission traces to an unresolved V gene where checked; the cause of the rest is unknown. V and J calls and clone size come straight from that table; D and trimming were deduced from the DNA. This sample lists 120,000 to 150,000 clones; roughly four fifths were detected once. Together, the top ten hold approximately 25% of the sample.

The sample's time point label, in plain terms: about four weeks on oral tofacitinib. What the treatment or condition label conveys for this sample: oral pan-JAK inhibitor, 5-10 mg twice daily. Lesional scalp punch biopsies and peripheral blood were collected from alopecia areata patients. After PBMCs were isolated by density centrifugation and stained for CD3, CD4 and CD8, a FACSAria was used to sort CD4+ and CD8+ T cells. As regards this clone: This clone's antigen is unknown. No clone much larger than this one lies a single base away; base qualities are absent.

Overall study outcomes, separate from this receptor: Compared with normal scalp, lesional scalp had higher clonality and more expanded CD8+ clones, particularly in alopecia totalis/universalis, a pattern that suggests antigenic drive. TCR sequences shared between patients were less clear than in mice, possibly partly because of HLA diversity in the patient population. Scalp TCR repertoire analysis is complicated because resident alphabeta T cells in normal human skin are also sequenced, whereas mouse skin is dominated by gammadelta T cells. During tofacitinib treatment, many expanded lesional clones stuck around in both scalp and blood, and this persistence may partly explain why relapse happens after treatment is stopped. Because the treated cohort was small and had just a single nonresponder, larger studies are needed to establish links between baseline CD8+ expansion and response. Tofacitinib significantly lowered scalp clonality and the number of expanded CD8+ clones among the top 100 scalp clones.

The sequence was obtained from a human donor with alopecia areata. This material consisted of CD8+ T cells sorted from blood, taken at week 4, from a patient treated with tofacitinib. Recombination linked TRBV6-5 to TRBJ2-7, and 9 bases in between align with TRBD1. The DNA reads TGTGCCAGCAGTTACCGGGACAGGGACTACGAGCAGTACTTC. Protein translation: CASSYRDRDYEQYF.